Listed here are 5 T cell receptor beta chains from one sample, sequenced in a study of cytomegalovirus exposure and HLA in healthy donors. The PCR ran on 60 Vbeta and 13 Jbeta primers. Clones were read by immunoSEQ multiplex PCR, and TCRdb kept only the in-frame ones, dropping some. Among roughly 150,000 clones listed, roughly 73% were seen once. Sequencing was done on a sample of PBMCs. Receptors were obtained from a man aged 18 to 29 in good health and CMV-seropositive.

The chain uses TRBV5-6 and TRBJ2-7; 12 bases map to TRBD1. V was clipped by 6 bases and J by 3 bases; unmatched bases: 7. CDR3 length: 15 residues. The germline V gene encodes CDR1 SGHDT and CDR2 YYEEEE. The CDR3 sequence: CASTLGQGAFYEQYF. The CDR3 coding sequence is TGTGCCAGCACCCTGGGACAGGGGGCATTCTACGAGCAGTACTTC.

The V and J genes are TRBV30 and TRBJ2-6; TRBD1 is a possible D gene (5 bases). CDR1 GTSNPN and CDR2 SVGIG come from the germline V gene (reference sequence). The CDR3 is 16 residues long. V lost 0 bases and J lost 4, with 13 bases in between. The CDR3 DNA follows: TGTGCCTGGAGTGTCCCCTCAGGGAAGGGGGCCAACGTCCTGACTTTC. Translated: CAWSVPSGKGANVLTF.

The chain links TRBV28 to TRBJ2-7; the D is unclear. This CDR3 region has 13 residues. Trimming cost V 2 bases and J 4 bases, with 9 bases left between them. Germline V CDR1 and CDR2: MDHEN, SYDVKM. The CDR3: CASSLNSGYEQYF. DNA of the CDR3: TGTGCCAGCAGTTTAAATTCGGGTTACGAGCAGTACTTC.

This clone has only one observation. The gene calls are TRBV30 and TRBJ2-1, with 13 bases aligning to TRBD2. From germline, CDR1 is GTSNPN and CDR2 SVGIG (reference sequence). This CDR3 comprises 12 residues. V shed 5 bases and J 9 bases; nucleotides not matched to a gene: 1. This chain's CDR3 is CAWRTSGSEQFF. CDR3 coding DNA: TGTGCCTGGCGGACTAGCGGGAGTGAGCAGTTCTTC.

V usage is TRBV6-5 and J usage is TRBJ2-2, with TRBD1 matching over 12 bases. Germline V gene sequence: CDR1 MNHEY, CDR2 SVGAGI. The CDR3 sequence is 16 residues long. Trimming cost V 2 bases and J 5 bases; bases outside gene matches: 3. CDR3 loop: CASSYGTGGMTGELFF. The CDR3 DNA reads as TGTGCCAGCAGTTACGGGACAGGGGGCATGACCGGGGAGCTGTTTTTT.